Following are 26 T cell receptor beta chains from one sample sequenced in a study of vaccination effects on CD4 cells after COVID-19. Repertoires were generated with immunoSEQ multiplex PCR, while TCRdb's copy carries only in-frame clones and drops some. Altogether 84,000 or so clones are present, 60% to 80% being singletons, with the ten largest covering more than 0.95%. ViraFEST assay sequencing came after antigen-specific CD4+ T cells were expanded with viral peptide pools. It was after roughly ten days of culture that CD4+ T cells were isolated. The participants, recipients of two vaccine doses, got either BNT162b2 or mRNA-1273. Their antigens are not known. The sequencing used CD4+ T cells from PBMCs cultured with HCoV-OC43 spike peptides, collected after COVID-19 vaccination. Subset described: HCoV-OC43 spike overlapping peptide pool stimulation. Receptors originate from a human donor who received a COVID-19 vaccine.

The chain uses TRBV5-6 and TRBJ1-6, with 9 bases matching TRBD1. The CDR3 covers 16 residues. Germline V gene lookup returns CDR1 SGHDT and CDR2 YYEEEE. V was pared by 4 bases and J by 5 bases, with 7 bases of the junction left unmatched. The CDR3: CASSKADRGNNSPLHF. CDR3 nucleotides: TGTGCCAGCAGCAAAGCGGACAGGGGCAATAATTCACCCCTCCACTTT.

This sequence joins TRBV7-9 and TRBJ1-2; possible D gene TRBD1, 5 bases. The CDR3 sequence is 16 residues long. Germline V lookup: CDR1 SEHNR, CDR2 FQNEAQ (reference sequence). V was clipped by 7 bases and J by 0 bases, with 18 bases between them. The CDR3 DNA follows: TGTGCCAGCACCTCTTCTGGGGGTGGGTCTAACTATGGCTACACCTTC. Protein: CASTSSGGGSNYGYTF.

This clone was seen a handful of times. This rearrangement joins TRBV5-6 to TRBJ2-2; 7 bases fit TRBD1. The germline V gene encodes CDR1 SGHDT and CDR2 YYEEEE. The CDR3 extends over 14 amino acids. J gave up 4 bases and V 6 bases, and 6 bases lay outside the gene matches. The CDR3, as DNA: TGTGCCAGCATCGAGACAGGGACCACCGGGGAGCTGTTTTTT. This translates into CASIETGTTGELFF.

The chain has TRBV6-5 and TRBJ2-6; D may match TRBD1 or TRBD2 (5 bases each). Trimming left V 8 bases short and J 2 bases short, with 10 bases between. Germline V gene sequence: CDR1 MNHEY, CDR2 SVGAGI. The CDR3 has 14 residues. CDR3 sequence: CASGTETGANVLTF. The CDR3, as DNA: TGTGCCAGCGGGACGGAGACTGGGGCCAACGTCCTGACTTTC.

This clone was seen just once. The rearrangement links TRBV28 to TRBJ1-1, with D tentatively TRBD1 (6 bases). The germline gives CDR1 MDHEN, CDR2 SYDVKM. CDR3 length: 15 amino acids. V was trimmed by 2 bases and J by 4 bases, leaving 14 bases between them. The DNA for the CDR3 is TGTGCCAGCAGTTTAAGGGGAATAGGGGGCACTGAAGCTTTCTTT. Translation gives CASSLRGIGGTEAFF. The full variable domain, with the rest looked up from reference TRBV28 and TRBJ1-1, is DVKVTQSSRYLVKRTGEKVFLECVQDMDHENMFWYRQDPGLGLRLIYFSYDVKMKEKGDIPEGYSVSREKKERFSLILESASTNQTSMYLCASSLRGIGGTEAFFGQGTRLTVV.

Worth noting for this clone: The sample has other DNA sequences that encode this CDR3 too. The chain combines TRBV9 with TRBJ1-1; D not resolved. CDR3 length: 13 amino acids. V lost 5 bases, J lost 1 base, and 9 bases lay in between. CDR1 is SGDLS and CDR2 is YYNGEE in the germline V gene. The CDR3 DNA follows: TGTGCCAGCAGTGATGGACGGAACACTGAAGCTTTCTTT. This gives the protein CASSDGRNTEAFF.

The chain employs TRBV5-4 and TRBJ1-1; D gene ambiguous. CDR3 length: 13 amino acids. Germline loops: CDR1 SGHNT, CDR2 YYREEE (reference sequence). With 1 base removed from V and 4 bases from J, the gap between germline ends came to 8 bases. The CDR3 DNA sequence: TGTGCCAGCAGCTTGTCGCTAGGCACTGAAGCTTTCTTT. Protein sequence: CASSLSLGTEAFF.

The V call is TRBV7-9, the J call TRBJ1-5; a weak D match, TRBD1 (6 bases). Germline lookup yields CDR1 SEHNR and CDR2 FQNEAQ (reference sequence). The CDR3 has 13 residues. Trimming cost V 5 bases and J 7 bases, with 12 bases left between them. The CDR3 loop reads CASSLYREQPQHF. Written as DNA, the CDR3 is TGTGCCAGCAGCCTATACAGGGAACAGCCCCAGCATTTT.

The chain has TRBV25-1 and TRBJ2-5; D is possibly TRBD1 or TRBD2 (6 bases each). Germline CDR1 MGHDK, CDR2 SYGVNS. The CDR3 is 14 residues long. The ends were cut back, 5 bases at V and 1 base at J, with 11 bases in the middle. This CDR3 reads CASSLPGAQETQYF. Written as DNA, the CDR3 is TGTGCCAGCAGTCTACCGGGGGCCCAAGAGACCCAGTACTTC. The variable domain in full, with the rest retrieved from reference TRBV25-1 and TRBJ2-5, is EADIYQTPRYLVIGTGKKITLECSQTMGHDKMYWYQQDPGMELHLIHYSYGVNSTEKGDLSSESTVSRIRTEHFPLTLESARPSHTSQYLCASSLPGAQETQYFGPGTRLLVL.

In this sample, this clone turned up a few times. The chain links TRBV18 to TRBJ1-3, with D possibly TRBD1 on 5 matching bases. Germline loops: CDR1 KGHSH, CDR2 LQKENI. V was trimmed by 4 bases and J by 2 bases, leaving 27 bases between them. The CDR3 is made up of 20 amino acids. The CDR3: CASSLLVDIAGRGTGNTIYF. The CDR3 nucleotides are TGTGCCAGCTCACTCCTGGTGGACATCGCGGGGCGAGGGACTGGAAACACCATATATTTT. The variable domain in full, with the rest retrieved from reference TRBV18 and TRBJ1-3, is NAGVMQNPRHLVRRRGQEARLRCSPMKGHSHVYWYRQLPEEGLKFMVYLQKENIIDESGMPKERFSAEFPKEGPSILRIQQVVRGDSAAYFCASSLLVDIAGRGTGNTIYFGEGSWLTVV.

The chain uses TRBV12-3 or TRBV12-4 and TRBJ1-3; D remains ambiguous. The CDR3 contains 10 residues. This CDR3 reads CGGSGNTIYF. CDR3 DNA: TGTGGAGGCTCTGGAAACACCATATATTTT.

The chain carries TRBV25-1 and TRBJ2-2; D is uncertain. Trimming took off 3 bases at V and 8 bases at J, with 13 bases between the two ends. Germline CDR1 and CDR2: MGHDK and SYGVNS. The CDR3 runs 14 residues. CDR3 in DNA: TGTGCCAGCAGTGAGGCAAGGCCCCCAGGGGAGCTGTTTTTT. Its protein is CASSEARPPGELFF.

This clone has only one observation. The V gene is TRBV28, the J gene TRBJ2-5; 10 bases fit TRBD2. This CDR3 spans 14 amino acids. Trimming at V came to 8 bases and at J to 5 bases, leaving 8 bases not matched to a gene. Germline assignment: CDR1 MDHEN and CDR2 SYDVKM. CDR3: CASSKAGGDETQYF. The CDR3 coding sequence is TGTGCCAGCTCAAAAGCGGGGGGGGACGAGACCCAGTACTTC.

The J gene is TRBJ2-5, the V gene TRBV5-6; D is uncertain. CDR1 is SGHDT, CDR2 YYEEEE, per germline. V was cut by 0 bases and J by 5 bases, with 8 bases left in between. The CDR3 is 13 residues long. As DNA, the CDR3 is TGTGCCAGCAGCTTGGTCCAGGTCGAGACCCAGTACTTC. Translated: CASSLVQVETQYF.

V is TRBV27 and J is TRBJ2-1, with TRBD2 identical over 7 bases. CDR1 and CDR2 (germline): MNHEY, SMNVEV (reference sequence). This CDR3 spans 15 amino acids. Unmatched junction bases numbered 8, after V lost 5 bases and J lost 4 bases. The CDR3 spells CASSLRGGGYNEQFF. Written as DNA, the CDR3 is TGTGCCAGCAGTCTTAGGGGCGGGGGATACAATGAGCAGTTCTTC.

The CDR3 DNA reads TGTGCCAGCAGCCTAACAGGGACAGCCAAAAACATTCAGTACTTC. It encodes CASSLTGTAKNIQYF. The V gene is TRBV3-1 (or the pseudogene TRBV3-2), the J gene TRBJ2-4; maybe TRBD1 (6 bases). V shed 4 bases and J shed 0 bases, with 10 bases lying between them. The CDR3 runs to 15 residues. Germline V gene data show CDR1 as LGHDT and CDR2 as YNNKEL (reference sequence).

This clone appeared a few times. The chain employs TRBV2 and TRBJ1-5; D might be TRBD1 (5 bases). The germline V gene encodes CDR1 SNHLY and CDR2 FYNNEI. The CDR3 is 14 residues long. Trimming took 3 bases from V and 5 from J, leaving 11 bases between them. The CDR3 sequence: CASSDRAPDQPQHF. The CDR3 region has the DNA TGTGCCAGCAGTGACAGGGCACCGGATCAGCCCCAGCATTTT.

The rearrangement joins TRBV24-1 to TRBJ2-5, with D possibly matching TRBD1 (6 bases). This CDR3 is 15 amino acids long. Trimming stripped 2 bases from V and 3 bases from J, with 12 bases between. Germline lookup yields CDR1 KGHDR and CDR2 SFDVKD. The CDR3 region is CATSDSRTAKETQYF. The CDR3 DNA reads TGTGCCACCAGTGATTCCCGGACAGCAAAAGAGACCCAGTACTTC.

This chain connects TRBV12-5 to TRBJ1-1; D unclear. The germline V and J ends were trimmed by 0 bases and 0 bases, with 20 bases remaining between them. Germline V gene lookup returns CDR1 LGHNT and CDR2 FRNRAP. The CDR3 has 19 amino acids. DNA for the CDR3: TGTGCTAGTGGTTTGGTCCGCGATGGGCAGCCCTTTATGAACACTGAAGCTTTCTTT. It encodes CASGLVRDGQPFMNTEAFF.

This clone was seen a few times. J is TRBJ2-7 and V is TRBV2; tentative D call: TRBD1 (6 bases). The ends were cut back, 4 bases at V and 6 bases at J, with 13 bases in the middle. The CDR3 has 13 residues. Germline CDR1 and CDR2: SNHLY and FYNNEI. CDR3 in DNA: TGTGCCAGCAGTGGTTCGAGGACAGCCGAGCAGTACGTC. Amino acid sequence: CASSGSRTAEQYV.

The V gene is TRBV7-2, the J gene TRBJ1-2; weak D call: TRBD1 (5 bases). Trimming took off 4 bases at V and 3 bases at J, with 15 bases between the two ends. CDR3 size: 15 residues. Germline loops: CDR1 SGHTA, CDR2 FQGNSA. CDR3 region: CASSSIREGDYGYTF. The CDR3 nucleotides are TGTGCCAGCAGCTCCATCAGGGAAGGGGACTATGGCTACACCTTC. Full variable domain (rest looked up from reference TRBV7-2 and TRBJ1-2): GAGVSQSPSNKVTEKGKDVELRCDPISGHTALYWYRQSLGQGLEFLIYFQGNSAPDKSGLPSDRFSAERTGGSVSTLTIQRTQQEDSAVYLCASSSIREGDYGYTFGSGTRLTVV.

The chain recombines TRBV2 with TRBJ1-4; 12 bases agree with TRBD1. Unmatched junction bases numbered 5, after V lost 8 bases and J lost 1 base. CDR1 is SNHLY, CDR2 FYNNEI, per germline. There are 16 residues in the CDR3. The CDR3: CASGGQGAGTNEKLFF. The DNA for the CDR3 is TGTGCCAGCGGGGGACAGGGGGCCGGAACTAATGAAAAACTGTTTTTT.

The CDR3: CASTRLGGEQFF. Here the CDR3 DNA reads TGTGCCAGCACCAGACTAGGAGGCGAGCAGTTCTTC. The gene calls are TRBV19 and TRBJ2-1, with D perhaps matching TRBD2 (6 bases). The ends were cut back, 9 bases at V and 10 bases at J, with 16 bases in the middle. The germline V gene has CDR1 LNHDA and CDR2 SQIVND (reference sequence). This CDR3 is 12 amino acids long.

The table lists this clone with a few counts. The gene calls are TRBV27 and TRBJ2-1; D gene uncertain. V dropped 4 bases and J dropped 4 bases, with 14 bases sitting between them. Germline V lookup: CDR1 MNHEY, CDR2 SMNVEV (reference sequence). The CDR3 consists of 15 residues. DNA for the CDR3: TGTGCCAGCAGTTCTGACAAGAACTTATACAATGAGCAGTTCTTC. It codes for CASSSDKNLYNEQFF.

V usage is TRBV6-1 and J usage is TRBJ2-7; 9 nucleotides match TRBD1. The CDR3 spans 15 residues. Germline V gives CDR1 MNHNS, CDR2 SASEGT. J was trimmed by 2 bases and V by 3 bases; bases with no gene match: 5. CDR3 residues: CASSEPGTGTYEQYV. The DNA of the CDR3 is TGTGCCAGCAGTGAGCCCGGGACAGGGACCTACGAGCAGTACGTC.

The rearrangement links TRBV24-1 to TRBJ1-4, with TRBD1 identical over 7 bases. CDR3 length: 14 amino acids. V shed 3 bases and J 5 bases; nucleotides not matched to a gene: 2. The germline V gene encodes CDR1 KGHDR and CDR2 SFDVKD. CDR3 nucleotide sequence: TGTGCCACCAGTGATAAGGGACAGAATGAAAAACTGTTTTTT. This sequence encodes CATSDKGQNEKLFF.